This T cell receptor (beta chain) stems from a study of CD8 T cells in ankylosing spondylitis. This clonotype was recorded a few times. Via MiXCR, TCRdb re-called the 5' RACE reads, giving one row per CDR3 protein. In the table there are about 240,000 distinct CDR3 sequences, about 10% of which are singletons. The sequencing sample was made of blood, either unsorted or a sorted T cell fraction (not recorded which). This TCR derives from a male donor with ankylosing spondylitis or in good health (not recorded which).

The CDR3 sequence: CASRRLVGNEQFF. The CDR3 DNA is TGTGCCAGCCGTCGTTTAGTGGGGAATGAGCAGTTCTTC. The V call is TRBV19, the J call TRBJ2-1; no definite D call. V lost 9 bases to trimming and J lost 7 bases, with 16 bases between them. Germline CDR1 reads LNHDA; CDR2 reads SQIVND (reference sequence). CDR3 length: 13 amino acids.